This TCR beta chain originates from a study of Graves' ophthalmopathy and Graves' hyperthyroidism. RNA transcripts were the template, and TCR beta CDR3 regions were amplified from them. RT-PCR with HTBI primers came first, then second-round multiplex PCR. TCRdb called the multiplex PCR reads again in MiXCR, with one record for every CDR3 protein. The data contain roughly 700,000 distinct CDR3 sequences, 35% to 50% of them singletons. CDR1 and CDR2 from the germline V gene are SGHAT and FQDESV (reference sequence). This CDR3 has 14 amino acids. V lost 5 bases, J lost 6 bases, and 8 bases stayed unmatched. Ophthalmopathy donors were characterized by moderate-to-severe activity, CAS of at least 3, NOSPECS of at least 4, and duration under 3 months.

The sequenced sample consisted of peripheral blood. The V gene is TRBV11-1, the J gene TRBJ2-7; 9 bases match TRBD1. The sequence came from an adult man with Graves' ophthalmopathy. CDR3 in amino acids: CASSHTGTGFEQYF. CDR3 bases: TGTGCCAGCAGCCATACCGGGACAGGGTTCGAGCAGTACTTC.